This T cell receptor beta chain is drawn from a study of vaccination effects on CD4 cells after COVID-19. As for the study in general: The two convalescent patients provided samples 16 days and one week before vaccination.

The table came from immunoSEQ multiplex PCR; TCRdb's copy has only in-frame clones and leaves some out. Of about 45,000 clones in the sample, about three quarters are singletons; the top ten hold under 30%. Notes on this clone: Its antigen remains unidentified.

After expansion with viral peptide pools in the ViraFEST assay, antigen-specific CD4+ T cells were sequenced. Once cultured for 10 days, the cells underwent separation to obtain CD4+ T cells. A positive SARS-CoV-2 PCR test fell between March and December 2020. Culturing of about 2 million PBMC per well took place with approximately 10 IU/ml IL-2 and about 10 ug/ml peptides. Researchers swapped half the medium for IL-2 medium on both days 3 and 7. Germline-derived CDR1 and CDR2 are SGHTA and FQGNSA. CDR3 length: 13 amino acids. V shed 3 bases and J shed 4 bases, with 9 bases lying between them. The sequences come from CD4+ T cells from PBMCs cultured with a peptide pool, collected before COVID-19 vaccination. This TCR was recovered from a human donor who had a prior SARS-CoV-2 infection. The gene calls are TRBV7-2 and TRBJ1-1; perhaps TRBD1 as D (5 bases). CDR3 region: CASSFWTRTEAFF. As DNA, the CDR3 is TGTGCCAGCAGCTTCTGGACACGCACTGAAGCTTTCTTT.